A selection of T cell receptor beta chains follows, all from one sample in a study of shared clonotypes between healthy human individuals. Sequencing used immunoSEQ multiplex PCR; TCRdb keeps in-frame clones, though not all of them. The sample gives roughly 650,000 clones, approximately 96% of which show up once; around 0.1% is in the top ten. Input material: naive CD8+ T cells sorted from blood. These receptors all come from a woman in her thirties in good health. CDR3s include the opening cysteine and the closing phenylalanine or tryptophan. The D gene is left open where the match is weak. Size values are once, few and many counts, or a class for expanded clones, and some rows have none.

CDR3nt | CDR3aa | d_gene | v_gene | len | j_gene | abundance
TGTGCCAGCAGCTTAGTTTCGTACAATGAGCAGTTCTTC | CASSLVSYNEQFF | - | TRBV11-1 | 13 | TRBJ2-1 | -
TGTGCCAGCAGTTTCCCCTCGGAGGGCGAAGGCTACACCTTC | CASSFPSEGEGYTF | - | TRBV28 | 14 | TRBJ1-2 | -
TGTGCCAGCAGCCAGGGAAAGTGGGGGAGCTCCTACAATGAGCAGTTCTTC | CASSQGKWGSSYNEQFF | - | TRBV4-2 | 17 | TRBJ2-1 | -
TGCAGCGTTGAAGATAAGGGACCCTACGAGCAGTACTTC | CSVEDKGPYEQYF | - | TRBV29-1 | 13 | TRBJ2-7 | -
TGTGCCAGCAGCGGGACAGGGGTGAACACTGAAGCTTTCTTT | CASSGTGVNTEAFF | TRBD1 | TRBV9 | 14 | TRBJ1-1 | -
TGTGCCAGCAGCTGGGGACTAGACCCCCACGAGCAGTACTTC | CASSWGLDPHEQYF | TRBD2 | TRBV11-2 | 14 | TRBJ2-7 | -
TGTGCCAGCGCGTTTGCGGGGGAGGGAGCCGGGGAGACCCAGTACTTC | CASAFAGEGAGETQYF | TRBD2 | TRBV2 | 16 | TRBJ2-5 | -
TGTGCCAGCAGTGAGGGGAGGGCTCAATACGAGCAGTACTTC | CASSEGRAQYEQYF | TRBD2 | TRBV2 | 14 | TRBJ2-7 | -
TGTGCCAGTGGAAACGACAGAGAAGAGACCCAGTACTTC | CASGNDREETQYF | - | TRBV19 | 13 | TRBJ2-5 | -
TGTGCCAGCAGTCCCCTGGGGACAGGGGCCTACAATCAGCCCCAGCATTTT | CASSPLGTGAYNQPQHF | TRBD1 | TRBV28 | 17 | TRBJ1-5 | -
TGTGCCATCAGTGAGCCGGGGAGACTAGCGGGAGAAGCCGGGTTGTCCTACGAGCAGTACTTC | CAISEPGRLAGEAGLSYEQYF | TRBD2 | TRBV10-3 | 21 | TRBJ2-7 | -
TGTGCCAGCAGCGGGGGACTAGCGGTCTACAATGAGCAGTTCTTC | CASSGGLAVYNEQFF | TRBD2 | TRBV5-6 | 15 | TRBJ2-1 | -
TGTGCCAGCAGTTTAACAGGGGACTACGAGCAGTACTTC | CASSLTGDYEQYF | TRBD1 | TRBV5-8 | 13 | TRBJ2-7 | -
TGTGCCTGGAGTTTCGGAGACACTGAAGCTTTCTTT | CAWSFGDTEAFF | - | TRBV30 | 12 | TRBJ1-1 | once
TGTGCCAGCAGTCTGACCCTCTACTCCTACGAGCAGTACTTC | CASSLTLYSYEQYF | - | TRBV27 | 14 | TRBJ2-7 | -
TGCGCCAGCAGCTTGGAACCCAGACCCTATTACGAGCAGTACTTC | CASSLEPRPYYEQYF | - | TRBV5-1 | 15 | TRBJ2-7 | -
TGTGCCAGTAGTGGGGGCGCGGGGGATGAGCAGTTCTTC | CASSGGAGDEQFF | - | TRBV19 | 13 | TRBJ2-1 | once
TGTGCCAGCAGTTGGGACAGTTCGTCCGAAGAGACCCAGTACTTC | CASSWDSSSEETQYF | TRBD1 | TRBV27 | 15 | TRBJ2-5 | -
TGTGCCAGCGGGATAACAACAGCGTACGAGCAGTACTTC | CASGITTAYEQYF | - | TRBV6-1 | 13 | TRBJ2-7 | -